Following are 27 T cell receptor beta chains from one sample sequenced in a study of shared clonotypes between healthy human individuals. Assay: immunoSEQ multiplex PCR; the TCRdb copy retains only in-frame clones and omits some. The repertoire includes approximately 650,000 clones, over 95% of them detected once, and around 0.11% sits in the top ten. Terminally differentiated effector memory CD45RA+ cells were excluded from the naive CD8 cells, which were CD45RO-negative and positively selected for CCR7. The specimen sequenced was naive CD8+ T cells sorted from blood. The receptors were sampled from a woman younger than 45 in good health.

This clone was counted a single time. The rearrangement joins TRBV7-9 to TRBJ1-2; possibly TRBD1 for D (6 bases). V was shortened by 8 bases and J by 14 bases, with 21 bases between the two germline ends. Germline V gives CDR1 SEHNR, CDR2 FQNEAQ (reference sequence). The CDR3 is 12 residues long. DNA for the CDR3: TGTGCCAGCCTCTGGGGGGAGGGGGTCGCTACCTTC. As protein: CASLWGEGVATF.

The V call is TRBV5-1, the J call TRBJ2-3; TRBD2 aligns across 7 bases. J was trimmed by 5 bases and V by 0 bases; bases with no gene match: 15. This CDR3 has 18 residues. CDR1 is SGHRS, CDR2 YFSETQ, per germline. CDR3 residues: CASSLGPLEGGLIDTQYF. The DNA of the CDR3 is TGCGCCAGCAGCTTGGGTCCCTTAGAGGGAGGGCTGATAGATACGCAGTATTTT.

The V and J genes are TRBV6-5 and TRBJ1-1; no clear D gene. There are 16 residues in the CDR3. Germline V gene sequence: CDR1 MNHEY, CDR2 SVGAGI. V lost 0 bases, J lost 5 bases, and 16 bases lay in between. CDR3 bases: TGTGCCAGCAGTTACTCTACGTTTACGGTGGGGACTGAAGCTTTCTTT. This encodes CASSYSTFTVGTEAFF.

The chain couples TRBV5-1 to TRBJ1-5; D not certain. Between the trimmed V and J ends, which lost 1 base and 9 bases, there was a span of 14 bases. The CDR3 runs 14 residues. Germline CDR1 and CDR2: SGHRS and YFSETQ. In DNA form, the CDR3 reads TGCGCCAGCAGCTTGACAGTGGCGGCTTGGCCCCAGCATTTT. Translating gives CASSLTVAAWPQHF.

A single count supports this clone. The chain has TRBV5-4 and TRBJ2-7; 10 nucleotides agree with TRBD2. J lost 1 base, V lost 4 bases, and 5 bases had no gene match. The length of the CDR3 is 15 residues. Germline V gene data show CDR1 as SGHNT and CDR2 as YYREEE (reference sequence). In DNA, the CDR3 is TGTGCCAGCAGCGCCTCTAGCGGGGGATCCTACGAGCAGTACTTC. It yields the protein CASSASSGGSYEQYF.

Worth noting for this clone: A much larger clonotype is one base distant, so this may be a read error. Other DNA sequences within the sample encode an identical CDR3. The chain carries TRBV11-2 and TRBJ2-7; 11 bases fit TRBD1. V trimming: 5 bases; J trimming: 4 bases; junction bases outside the gene matches: 4. Germline V gene data show CDR1 as SGHAT and CDR2 as FQNNGV. The CDR3 totals 14 residues. The CDR3 is CASSAGTGGYEQYF. As DNA, the CDR3 is TGTGCCAGCAGCGCCGGGACAGGGGGTTACGAGCAGTACTTC.

The gene calls are TRBV6-5 and TRBJ2-7; D call uncertain. The CDR3 length is 13 residues. The V gene lost 2 bases and the J gene lost 3 bases, with 8 bases spanning the gap. Per the germline V gene, CDR1 is MNHEY and CDR2 is SVGAGI. In nucleotides, the CDR3 is TGTGCCAGCAGTTACGGTACAGACTACGAGCAGTACTTC. Translated, it gives CASSYGTDYEQYF.

The chain uses TRBV10-3 and TRBJ2-1, with a possible D match to TRBD1 (5 bases). This CDR3 is 15 amino acids long. CDR1 and CDR2 from the germline V gene are ENHRY and SYGVKD. The V and J ends lost 2 bases and 0 bases respectively, with 8 bases between them. The CDR3 DNA reads as TGTGCCATCAGTGAGGACCAGGGCTCCTACAATGAGCAGTTCTTC. It encodes CAISEDQGSYNEQFF.

This clone was recorded only once. The chain uses TRBV29-1 and TRBJ1-2; no clear D. Germline CDR1 SQVTM, CDR2 ANQGSEA. Between the trimmed V and J ends, which lost 7 bases and 2 bases, there was a span of 14 bases. The CDR3 length is 13 residues. The CDR3 DNA reads as TGCAGCGCTCCGGGAAGGCAAAACTATGGCTACACCTTC. It yields the protein CSAPGRQNYGYTF.

The chain recombines TRBV4-2 with TRBJ2-7; unclear D gene. The V and J ends lost 1 base and 4 bases respectively, with 14 bases between them. CDR3 length equals 15 residues. Germline V CDR1 and CDR2: LGHNA, YNFKEQ. CDR3 region: CASSQVATTVYEQYF. The CDR3, as DNA: TGTGCCAGCAGCCAAGTCGCGACGACCGTTTACGAGCAGTACTTC.

This chain links TRBV7-2 with TRBJ2-5; TRBD2 matches at 8 bases. J was trimmed by 1 base and V by 5 bases; bases with no gene match: 15. The CDR3 runs 18 residues. Germline V gene data show CDR1 as SGHTA and CDR2 as FQGNSA. The CDR3 is CASSIPFGSGEFQETQYF. The CDR3 nucleotides read TGTGCCAGCAGCATACCCTTCGGTAGCGGGGAGTTCCAAGAGACCCAGTACTTC.

This CDR3 is CASSSGANTEAFF. The CDR3 DNA sequence: TGTGCCAGCAGTTCCGGGGCGAACACTGAAGCTTTCTTT. The rearrangement links TRBV6-5 to TRBJ1-1, with D perhaps TRBD1 (5 bases). Germline values: CDR1 MNHEY, CDR2 SVGAGI. This CDR3 has 13 amino acids. Deletions cut 4 bases from V and 1 base from J, with 7 bases between.

This sequence joins TRBV7-8 and TRBJ1-5; D gene ambiguous. V shed 3 bases and J shed 2 bases, with 14 bases lying between them. The CDR3 consists of 16 residues. CDR1 is SGHVS, CDR2 FQNEAQ, per germline. The CDR3 nucleotides read TGTGCCAGCAGCTTGTCCTGGAAGGGTCGCAATCAGCCCCAGCATTTT. It yields the protein CASSLSWKGRNQPQHF. The variable domain in full, with the rest retrieved from reference TRBV7-8 and TRBJ1-5, is GAGVSQSPRYKVAKRGQDVALRCDPISGHVSLFWYQQALGQGPEFLTYFQNEAQLDKSGLPSDRFFAERPEGSVSTLKIQRTQQEDSAVYLCASSLSWKGRNQPQHFGDGTRLSIL.

This clone was detected once. The chain uses TRBV4-1 and TRBJ2-5; D might be TRBD1 (6 bases). This CDR3 contains 16 residues. Germline V gene sequence: CDR1 MGHRA, CDR2 YSYEKL. The V end lost 3 bases, the J end lost 1 base, and 15 bases lay between the germline ends. Written as DNA, the CDR3 is TGCGCCAGCAGCCAGTCCAGGGGCTCCCCCCAAGAGACCCAGTACTTC. Translation: CASSQSRGSPQETQYF.

The rearrangement links TRBV27 to TRBJ2-1; D gene uncertain. V lost 1 base and J 10 bases, leaving 14 bases between the germline ends. The CDR3 loop spans 14 amino acids. Germline V gives CDR1 MNHEY, CDR2 SMNVEV (reference sequence). The CDR3 bases are TGTGCCAGCAGTTTATTAAGGTCCGTGGGAGAGCAGTTCTTC. It encodes CASSLLRSVGEQFF.

The rearrangement joins TRBV9 to TRBJ1-4, with D possibly TRBD1 on 5 matching bases. This CDR3 has 15 amino acids. V lost 1 base to trimming and J lost 12 bases, with 19 bases between them. The germline gives CDR1 SGDLS, CDR2 YYNGEE. CDR3 loop: CASSVHGGYINELFF. DNA of the CDR3: TGTGCCAGCAGCGTACATGGGGGGTATATAAACGAACTGTTTTTT.

The rearrangement links TRBV6-1 to TRBJ2-7; 8 nucleotides line up with TRBD2. The CDR3 is 14 residues long. Trimming cost V 4 bases and J 6 bases; bases outside gene matches: 8. Per the germline V gene, CDR1 is MNHNS and CDR2 is SASEGT. The DNA for the CDR3 is TGTGCCAGCAGTGCATCCGGACTAGCAGTCGAGCAGTACTTC. Protein product: CASSASGLAVEQYF.

CDR3 coding DNA: TGTGCCAGCAGTTTCCCGGGACCGAACACCGGGGAGCTGTTTTTT. It yields the protein CASSFPGPNTGELFF. The V call is TRBV27, the J call TRBJ2-2; the D gene could be TRBD1 or TRBD2 (5 bases each). The CDR3 loop spans 15 amino acids. Germline V lookup: CDR1 MNHEY, CDR2 SMNVEV (reference sequence). V shed 3 bases and J shed 0 bases, with 8 bases lying between them.

This clone was seen just once. The V and J genes are TRBV19 and TRBJ1-5, with 7 bases lining up with TRBD1. The V gene end was trimmed by 3 bases and the J gene end by 3 bases; junction bases not matched to a gene: 14. CDR3 length: 18 amino acids. Per germline, CDR1 LNHDA and CDR2 SQIVND (reference sequence). The chain's CDR3 is CASSMLLGTVGYNQPQHF. The CDR3 DNA reads as TGTGCCAGTAGTATGTTGCTTGGGACAGTAGGTTACAATCAGCCCCAGCATTTT.

The CDR3 reads CASSGQEHNEQFF. As DNA, the CDR3 is TGTGCCAGCAGCGGACAAGAACACAATGAGCAGTTCTTC. The chain employs TRBV11-2 and TRBJ2-1, with a possible D match to TRBD1 (5 bases). This CDR3 region has 13 residues. CDR1 is SGHAT, CDR2 FQNNGV, per germline. The germline V and J ends were trimmed by 5 bases and 5 bases, with 10 bases remaining between them.

The V gene is TRBV7-8, the J gene TRBJ2-7; 10 bases align to TRBD2. Trimming cost V 4 bases and J 3 bases; bases outside gene matches: 3. This CDR3 contains 14 residues. Germline lookup yields CDR1 SGHVS and CDR2 FQNEAQ. This CDR3 reads CASSWTSGNYEQYF. The CDR3 DNA reads as TGTGCCAGCAGCTGGACTAGCGGCAACTACGAGCAGTACTTC.

About this clone: Germline is not matched at one junction end, which may reflect a read error. The chain has TRBV7-6 and TRBJ2-3; TRBD2 matches at 8 bases. This CDR3 contains 14 residues. Germline lookup yields CDR1 SGHVS and CDR2 FNYEAQ. CDR3 in DNA: TGTGCCAGCAGCTTAGCGGACCCCAGCGGGGGATTCTTTTTT. Amino acid sequence: CASSLADPSGGFFF.

This rearrangement joins TRBV5-1 to TRBJ2-6; 7 bases are a match to TRBD1. With V trimmed by 2 bases and J by 0 bases, 8 bases remained unmatched. The CDR3 is 18 amino acids. Germline CDR1 is SGHRS and CDR2 is YFSETQ. For the CDR3, the DNA is TGCGCCAGCAGCTTAACGCCGGGACAGAGCTCTGGGGCCAACGTCCTGACTTTC. Protein: CASSLTPGQSSGANVLTF.

CDR3 nucleotides: TGTGCCATCAGTGAGAAGGAAATTTACAATGAGCAGTTCTTC. Translated: CAISEKEIYNEQFF. This chain uses TRBV10-3 with TRBJ2-1; the D is unclear. Germline values: CDR1 ENHRY, CDR2 SYGVKD. This CDR3 region has 14 residues. The V gene lost 2 bases and the J gene lost 4 bases, with 9 bases spanning the gap.

V usage is TRBV19 and J usage is TRBJ2-2; 9 bases match TRBD2. Germline-derived CDR1 and CDR2 are LNHDA and SQIVND (reference sequence). CDR3 length equals 18 residues. V trimming: 1 base; J trimming: 2 bases; junction bases outside the gene matches: 8. This chain's CDR3 is CASSIVDLAGTNTGELFF. In DNA, the CDR3 is TGTGCCAGTAGTATAGTGGATCTAGCGGGAACTAACACCGGGGAGCTGTTTTTT.

This sequence joins TRBV28 and TRBJ2-3, with D unresolved. CDR3 length: 13 amino acids. Trimming removed 5 bases from V and 3 bases from J, with 9 bases in between. The germline V gene encodes CDR1 MDHEN and CDR2 SYDVKM. CDR3 protein: CASSPDLTDTQYF. DNA of the CDR3: TGTGCCAGCAGTCCAGATCTTACAGATACGCAGTATTTT.

The V and J genes are TRBV4-2 and TRBJ2-3; D gene unclear. Per the germline V gene, CDR1 is LGHNA and CDR2 is YNFKEQ. CDR3 length: 16 residues. Trimming shortened V by 0 bases and J by 0 bases, and 10 bases separated the two germline ends. The CDR3 is CASSQEDGSSTDTQYF. The CDR3 DNA reads as TGTGCCAGCAGCCAAGAAGACGGTTCTAGCACAGATACGCAGTATTTT.